The 30 T cell receptor beta chains below come from one sample, sequenced in a study of T-cell reconstitution after alpha-beta-depleted transplantation in children. Preparation of the TCRbeta library involved a method that used unique molecular identifiers. TCRdb used MiXCR to reprocess the PCR reads, holding one entry per CDR3 protein. Of 450,000 to 500,000 distinct CDR3 sequences listed, 9.5% to 15% are singletons. The source was PBMCs from the stem cell graft donor, collected from the stem cell graft. The receptors originated from a human donor who donated a stem cell graft to a child with combined immunodeficiency.

This clonotype was detected only a few times. This chain joins TRBV7-2 and TRBJ2-3; no definite D call. The CDR3 spans 14 residues. Germline V gene sequence: CDR1 SGHTA, CDR2 FQGNSA. Trimming cost V 1 base and J 4 bases, with 9 bases left between them. CDR3 DNA: TGTGCCAGCAGCTTAGTTAGGGTTCCAGATACGCAGTATTTT. Its protein product is CASSLVRVPDTQYF.

This clonotype appeared many times. The V call is TRBV6-2 or TRBV6-3, the J call TRBJ2-1, with TRBD2 matching 10 bases. Germline values: CDR1 MNHEY, CDR2 SVGEGT. J was trimmed by 4 bases and V by 5 bases; bases with no gene match: 5. The CDR3 has 15 residues. The CDR3: CASSTGTSAYNEQFF. DNA for the CDR3: TGTGCCAGCAGTACCGGGACTAGCGCATACAATGAGCAGTTCTTC.

The V and J genes are TRBV5-4 and TRBJ1-2; D unresolved. The germline V and J ends were trimmed by 0 bases and 0 bases, with 6 bases remaining between them. The germline gives CDR1 SGHNT, CDR2 YYREEE (reference sequence). The length of the CDR3 is 14 residues. CDR3 DNA: TGTGCCAGCAGCTTGGTTCAGTCTAACTATGGCTACACCTTC. Translating gives CASSLVQSNYGYTF.

This clonotype was detected ten times or more. The chain combines TRBV7-8 with TRBJ2-5, with 15 positions matching TRBD2. CDR1 SGHVS and CDR2 FQNEAQ come from the germline V gene. J lost 2 bases, V lost 5 bases, and 15 bases had no gene match. This CDR3 contains 20 residues. Here the CDR3 DNA reads TGTGCCAGCAGCCCCCAACCTTGGGGACTAGCGGGGGGTCATCAAGAGACCCAGTACTTC. Protein sequence: CASSPQPWGLAGGHQETQYF.

There are a few counts of this clonotype. This chain connects TRBV10-3 to TRBJ2-1; the match to TRBD2 covers 10 bases. The CDR3 covers 15 residues. Germline loops: CDR1 ENHRY, CDR2 SYGVKD. The V segment lost 7 bases and the J segment 4 bases; nucleotides outside the gene matches: 7. CDR3 protein: CAITGSSGGYNEQFF. CDR3 DNA: TGTGCCATCACCGGCTCTAGCGGGGGATACAATGAGCAGTTCTTC.

Ten or more counts support this clonotype. The V and J genes are TRBV27 and TRBJ2-7; D unresolved. The ends were cut back, 5 bases at V and 2 bases at J, with 13 bases in the middle. This CDR3 has 14 amino acids. Germline V gene sequence: CDR1 MNHEY, CDR2 SMNVEV (reference sequence). Here the CDR3 reads CASSASRVAYEQYF. As DNA, the CDR3 is TGTGCCAGCAGTGCCTCTCGGGTAGCCTACGAGCAGTACTTC.

Ten or more counts support this clonotype. The V gene is TRBV27, the J gene TRBJ2-1, with 8 positions matching TRBD1. CDR3 length: 14 residues. The J segment lost 4 bases and the V segment lost 7 bases, leaving 6 bases of the junction unmatched. Germline V gives CDR1 MNHEY, CDR2 SMNVEV (reference sequence). CDR3 protein: CASTAGQGYNEQFF. The CDR3 DNA sequence: TGTGCCAGCACCGCCGGACAGGGATACAATGAGCAGTTCTTC.

This clonotype was seen only a few times. The chain combines TRBV6-2 or TRBV6-3 with TRBJ1-5; D call uncertain. Germline values: CDR1 MNHEY, CDR2 SVGEGT. Trimming removed 5 bases at V and 4 bases at J, with 18 bases between. This CDR3 is built from 16 residues. CDR3 nucleotide sequence: TGTGCCAGCAGTACCCCCAGTAGCCTATATAATCAGCCCCAGCATTTT. It translates to CASSTPSSLYNQPQHF.

This chain uses TRBV6-5 with TRBJ2-7; D remains unclear. The CDR3 consists of 14 residues. V was shortened by 2 bases and J by 8 bases, with 16 bases between the two germline ends. Germline V lookup: CDR1 MNHEY, CDR2 SVGAGI. CDR3 in amino acids: CASSYDTSGKKQYF. CDR3 nucleotide sequence: TGTGCCAGCAGTTACGACACATCCGGAAAGAAGCAGTACTTC.

This clonotype was seen only a few times. This chain uses TRBV7-2 with TRBJ2-5; 7 nucleotides agree with TRBD2. The CDR3 is 12 residues long. Unmatched junction bases numbered 4, after V lost 8 bases and J lost 4 bases. Germline-derived CDR1 and CDR2 are SGHTA and FQGNSA. The CDR3: CASAWGGETQYF. CDR3 DNA: TGTGCCAGCGCTTGGGGGGGAGAGACCCAGTACTTC.

This clonotype was found many times. The chain uses TRBV5-1 and TRBJ2-3, with 7 bases identical to TRBD2. The junction had 8 bases not matched to a gene; V was cut back by 4 bases and J by 0 bases. CDR1 and CDR2 from the germline V gene are SGHRS and YFSETQ. The CDR3 sequence is 16 residues long. This CDR3 reads CASSLPGLTSTDTQYF. The CDR3 DNA reads TGCGCCAGCAGCCTTCCGGGACTAACTAGCACAGATACGCAGTATTTT.

This clonotype was detected many times. The rearrangement uses TRBV6-6 and TRBJ2-7; tentative D call: TRBD2 (6 bases). V lost 4 bases to trimming and J lost 6 bases, with 13 bases between them. This CDR3 comprises 13 residues. The germline CDR1 and CDR2 sequences are MNHNY and SVGAGI (reference sequence). CDR3 loop: CASSSLGGSEQYF. The CDR3 bases are TGTGCCAGCAGTTCTCTGGGGGGTTCCGAGCAGTACTTC.

With regard to this clonotype: A junction boundary mismatches the germline segment, possibly from a read error. V is TRBV5-4 and J is TRBJ2-3; possible D gene TRBD1, 5 bases. The CDR3 consists of 15 residues. Germline assignment: CDR1 SGHNT and CDR2 YYREEE (reference sequence). CDR3 sequence reads: CASSFSGLNTDTEYF. For the CDR3, the DNA is TGTGCCAGCAGCTTCTCAGGGCTGAACACAGATACGGAGTATTTT.

The chain links TRBV3-1 to TRBJ2-1; unclear D gene. The CDR3 runs 14 residues. Germline assignment: CDR1 LGHDT and CDR2 YNNKEL (reference sequence). The V and J ends lost 3 bases and 3 bases respectively, with 9 bases between them. As DNA, the CDR3 is TGTGCCAGCAGCCAGGAATTATTCTACAATGAGCAGTTCTTC. Protein product: CASSQELFYNEQFF.

This clonotype was seen ten or more times. This rearrangement joins TRBV5-1 to TRBJ2-1; possible D gene TRBD2, 6 bases. The V end was cut by 0 bases, the J end by 9 bases, with 13 bases between. The CDR3 totals 14 residues. Germline V CDR1 and CDR2: SGHRS, YFSETQ. For the CDR3, the DNA is TGCGCCAGCAGCTTGGCCGGAGGGGCCGGTGAGCAGTTCTTC. Encoded protein: CASSLAGGAGEQFF. Supplemented by reference TRBV5-1 and TRBJ2-1, the full variable domain reads KAGVTQTPRYLIKTRGQQVTLSCSPISGHRSVSWYQQTPGQGLQFLFEYFSETQRNKGNFPGRFSGRQFSNSRSEMNVSTLELGDSALYLCASSLAGGAGEQFFGPGTRLTVL.

This clonotype has more than one count but fewer than ten. This chain links TRBV7-6 with TRBJ2-2, with no clear D. V lost 1 base and J lost 0, with 12 bases in between. The CDR3 length is 17 residues. Germline values: CDR1 SGHVS, CDR2 FNYEAQ. The CDR3 DNA reads TGTGCCAGCAGCTTAGATGTCGCTGGCGCGAACACCGGGGAGCTGTTTTTT. This sequence encodes CASSLDVAGANTGELFF.

Ten or more counts support this clonotype. The chain recombines TRBV5-6 with TRBJ2-5; 12 bases are shared with TRBD2. CDR1 and CDR2 from the germline V gene are SGHDT and YYEEEE. The CDR3 spans 17 residues. Losses at the gene ends were 0 bases for V and 4 bases for J; bases not matched to a gene: 7. CDR3 protein: CASSLASTSGGGETQYF. The CDR3 coding sequence is TGTGCCAGCAGCTTGGCCTCGACTAGCGGGGGCGGAGAGACCCAGTACTTC.

The V call is TRBV12-3 or TRBV12-4, the J call TRBJ2-6, with a possible D match to TRBD1 (5 bases). The CDR3 spans 18 residues. Deletions cut 3 bases from V and 4 bases from J, with 19 bases between. CDR3 protein: CASSFWVEGELGANVLTF. The CDR3 bases are TGTGCCAGCAGTTTTTGGGTCGAAGGGGAATTGGGGGCCAACGTCCTGACTTTC.

This clonotype has at least ten counts. The V gene is TRBV20-1, the J gene TRBJ2-7; D remains ambiguous. Between the trimmed V and J ends, which lost 4 bases and 2 bases, there was a span of 18 bases. The CDR3 is 15 amino acids. CDR1 DFQATT and CDR2 SNEGSKA come from the germline V gene (reference sequence). CDR3 loop: CSAISRSHTPYEQYF. CDR3 coding DNA: TGCAGTGCTATTTCCAGGAGCCATACCCCCTACGAGCAGTACTTC.

V gene TRBV6-1 combines with J gene TRBJ1-2; 7 bases are shared with TRBD1. The CDR3 is made up of 17 amino acids. Per germline, CDR1 MNHNS and CDR2 SASEGT. V trimming: 2 bases; J trimming: 4 bases; junction bases outside the gene matches: 13. The CDR3, as DNA: TGTGCCAGCAGTGAACGAGGGAACAGGGGCCTCGGCTATGGCTACACCTTC. This translates into CASSERGNRGLGYGYTF.

V usage is TRBV7-2 and J usage is TRBJ2-5, with D maybe TRBD1 (6 bases). Trimming stripped 1 base from V and 1 base from J, with 13 bases between. Per germline, CDR1 SGHTA and CDR2 FQGNSA. The CDR3 totals 16 residues. CDR3 nucleotide sequence: TGTGCCAGCAGCTTAGGTGTGGGGGCCAGCCAAGAGACCCAGTACTTC. This encodes CASSLGVGASQETQYF.

In this sample, this clonotype turned up many times. The chain carries TRBV15 and TRBJ1-4, with D unresolved. Trimming removed 0 bases at V and 8 bases at J, with 13 bases between. The CDR3 contains 15 residues. CDR1 is LNHNV and CDR2 is YYDKDF in the germline V gene (reference sequence). CDR3 amino acids: CATSRDLFRGEKLFF. CDR3 sequence (DNA): TGTGCCACCAGCAGAGATCTCTTTAGAGGGGAAAAACTGTTTTTT.

Ten or more counts support this clonotype. V gene TRBV29-1 combines with J gene TRBJ2-3; D gene ambiguous. Germline lookup yields CDR1 SQVTM and CDR2 ANQGSEA. This CDR3 is 16 amino acids long. V was cut by 4 bases and J by 6 bases, with 23 bases left in between. The CDR3 here is CSVGGSESRAADTQYF. Written as DNA, the CDR3 is TGCAGCGTTGGGGGAAGCGAGAGTCGTGCCGCCGATACGCAGTATTTT.

This chain uses TRBV11-3 with TRBJ2-1; no clear D gene. CDR3 size: 14 residues. The V gene's germline CDR1 is SGHNT and CDR2 YENEEA. Trimming left V 3 bases short and J 7 bases short, with 13 bases between. CDR3 loop: CASSFGPPGNEQFF. For the CDR3, the DNA is TGTGCCAGCAGCTTCGGACCCCCTGGGAATGAGCAGTTCTTC. The whole variable domain, filled in from reference TRBV11-3 and TRBJ2-1, reads EAGVVQSPRYKIIEKKQPVAFWCNPISGHNTLYWYLQNLGQGPELLIRYENEEAVDDSQLPKDRFSAERLKGVDSTLKIQPAELGDSAVYLCASSFGPPGNEQFFGPGTRLTVL.

At least ten counts were recorded for this clonotype. The chain's CDR3 is CASSPPWAGELFF. The CDR3 DNA is TGCGCCAGCAGCCCACCGTGGGCAGGGGAGCTGTTTTTT. The V gene is TRBV5-1, the J gene TRBJ2-2; D remains ambiguous. The CDR3 is 13 amino acids. Germline V lookup: CDR1 SGHRS, CDR2 YFSETQ. Trimming took 4 bases from V and 8 from J, leaving 12 bases between them.

This clonotype has more than one count but fewer than ten. DNA of the CDR3: TGTGCCAGCATCGCCGGGGAGCTGTTTTTT. It encodes CASIAGELFF. J is TRBJ2-2 and V is TRBV6-1, with unresolved D. This CDR3 spans 10 amino acids. CDR1 MNHNS and CDR2 SASEGT come from the germline V gene. The V gene lost 7 bases and the J gene lost 6 bases, with 3 bases spanning the gap.

This clonotype was seen many times. The rearrangement uses TRBV5-1 and TRBJ2-7; D is uncertain. This CDR3 is 13 amino acids long. From germline, CDR1 is SGHRS and CDR2 YFSETQ. V shed 0 bases and J shed 3 bases, with 7 bases lying between them. The CDR3 nucleotides read TGCGCCAGCAGCTTGGGGCAGAGCTACGAGCAGTACTTC. This translates into CASSLGQSYEQYF.

The chain is built from TRBV27 and TRBJ2-7, with D unclear. The CDR3 spans 15 residues. The germline CDR1 and CDR2 sequences are MNHEY and SMNVEV (reference sequence). V lost 3 bases to trimming and J lost 2 bases, with 14 bases between them. CDR3 coding DNA: TGTGCCAGCAGTTTCGGTTCTTCATTGACCTACGAGCAGTACTTC. Protein product: CASSFGSSLTYEQYF.

The chain links TRBV12-3 or TRBV12-4 to TRBJ2-7; D is ambiguous. CDR3 length: 13 amino acids. Between the trimmed V and J ends, which lost 6 bases and 3 bases, there was a span of 12 bases. CDR3 amino acids: CASSRTPLYEQYF. The CDR3 region has the DNA TGTGCCAGCAGCCGGACCCCCCTCTACGAGCAGTACTTC.

This clonotype showed up just a few times. The chain is built from TRBV6-5 and TRBJ2-1; D perhaps matches TRBD2 (5 bases). Germline lookup yields CDR1 MNHEY and CDR2 SVGAGI. V was clipped by 0 bases and J by 3 bases, with 9 bases between them. The length of the CDR3 is 15 residues. The CDR3 DNA sequence: TGTGCCAGCAGTTACTCACGGGGATTCTACAATGAGCAGTTCTTC. Translating gives CASSYSRGFYNEQFF.